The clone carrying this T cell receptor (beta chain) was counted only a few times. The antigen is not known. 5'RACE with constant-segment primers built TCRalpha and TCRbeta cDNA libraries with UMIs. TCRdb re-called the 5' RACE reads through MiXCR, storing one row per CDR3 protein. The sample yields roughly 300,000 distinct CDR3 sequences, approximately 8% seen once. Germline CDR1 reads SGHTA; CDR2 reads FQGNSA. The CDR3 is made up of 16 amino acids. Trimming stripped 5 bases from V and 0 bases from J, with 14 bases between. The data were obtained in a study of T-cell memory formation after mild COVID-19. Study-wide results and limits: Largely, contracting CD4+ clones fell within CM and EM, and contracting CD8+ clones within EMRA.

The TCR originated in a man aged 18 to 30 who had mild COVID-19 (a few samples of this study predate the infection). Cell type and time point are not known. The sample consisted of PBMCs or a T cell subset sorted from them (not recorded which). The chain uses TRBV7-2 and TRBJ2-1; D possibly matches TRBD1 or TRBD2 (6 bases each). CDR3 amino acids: CASSNRGGSSYNEQFF. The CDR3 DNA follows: TGTGCCAGCAGCAACCGAGGGGGGAGCTCCTACAATGAGCAGTTCTTC.